Below are 3 T cell receptor beta chains sequenced from a single sample in a study of T cells after yellow fever vaccination. TCRdb itself ran the 5' RACE reads through MiXCR, one entry per CDR3 protein. The sample includes just over 300,000 distinct CDR3 sequences, about 3.5% of them seen just once. The sequenced sample was PBMCs, obtained on the day of the yellow fever booster vaccination. These receptors came from a man aged 18 to 30 who received the YFV17D yellow fever vaccine.

In its sample, this clonotype was seen many times. The V and J genes are TRBV10-3 and TRBJ1-6; D is unclear. V was clipped by 10 bases and J by 5 bases, with 12 bases between them. This CDR3 comprises 13 residues. Germline loops: CDR1 ENHRY, CDR2 SYGVKD. As DNA, the CDR3 is TGTGCCACCGCCTCGGCCCATAATTCACCCCTCCACTTT. Translating gives CATASAHNSPLHF.

CDR3 DNA sequence: TGTGCCAGCATTCTCCTACCGGGACAGCCCTACGAGCAGTACGTC. This codes for CASILLPGQPYEQYV. The V and J genes are TRBV6-1 and TRBJ2-7, with TRBD1 matching over 7 bases. J gave up 2 bases and V 7 bases, and 11 bases lay outside the gene matches. The CDR3 extends over 15 amino acids. Germline V gene sequence: CDR1 MNHNS, CDR2 SASEGT.

The gene calls are TRBV18 and TRBJ2-7; 8 bases are shared with TRBD2. Trimming removed 3 bases from V and 5 bases from J; junction bases left unmatched: 15. The CDR3 spans 17 residues. Germline loops: CDR1 KGHSH, CDR2 LQKENI. Here the CDR3 reads CASSPRGGVAPSDEQYV. The DNA of the CDR3 is TGTGCCAGCTCACCCCGGGGGGGGGTCGCACCCTCGGACGAGCAGTACGTC.